Below are 12 T cell receptor beta chains sequenced from a single sample in a study of a mutant IDH1 vaccine in newly diagnosed glioma. Assay: immunoSEQ multiplex PCR; the TCRdb copy retains only in-frame clones and omits some. This sample has tens of thousands of clones, with around 82% found just once. Time point: baseline, week 1 (first vaccination visit). Indicated treatment: pre-vaccination baseline after standard-of-care therapy. Sequencing was performed on PBMCs, taken from a glioma patient treated with radiotherapy, temozolomide or both. The receptor source for this set is a woman aged 45-59 years with glioma.

This clone was recorded a few times. V is TRBV15 and J is TRBJ1-2, with TRBD1 matching over 11 bases. Germline-derived CDR1 and CDR2 are LNHNV and YYDKDF (reference sequence). The CDR3 is made up of 15 amino acids. Germline trimming cut 0 bases from V and 6 bases from J; bases unmatched to any gene: 3. The CDR3 protein is CATSRDRDRGNGYTF. Here the CDR3 DNA reads TGTGCCACCAGCAGAGACCGGGACAGGGGGAATGGCTACACCTTC.

In this sample, this clone turned up once. This chain uses TRBV19 with TRBJ1-5; the D gene is possibly TRBD1 (5 bases). This CDR3 contains 14 residues. V was pared by 2 bases and J by 2 bases, with 7 bases between. Looked up from germline, CDR1 is LNHDA and CDR2 is SQIVND (reference sequence). CDR3: CASSILGGNQPQHF. For the CDR3, the DNA is TGTGCCAGTAGTATACTAGGGGGCAATCAGCCCCAGCATTTT.

The chain combines TRBV5-6 with TRBJ2-7, with 10 bases that match TRBD2. This CDR3 contains 15 residues. V lost 4 bases to trimming and J lost 7 bases; unmatched junction nucleotides: 11. Germline V gene lookup returns CDR1 SGHDT and CDR2 YYEEEE. This CDR3 is CASSLPSGGYWEQYF. Written as DNA, the CDR3 is TGTGCCAGCAGCCTTCCTAGCGGGGGTTACTGGGAGCAGTACTTC.

The DNA of the CDR3 is TGTGCCAGTAGTAGATACAGGGGGGGCACCGGGGAGCTGTTTTTT. It is translated as CASSRYRGGTGELFF. This chain connects TRBV19 to TRBJ2-2; perhaps TRBD1 as D (8 bases). Germline loops: CDR1 LNHDA, CDR2 SQIVND (reference sequence). Trimming cost V 4 bases and J 4 bases, with 13 bases left between them. The CDR3 spans 15 residues.

This clone was counted a single time. This chain connects TRBV6-6 to TRBJ2-7, with D perhaps TRBD1 (6 bases). From germline, CDR1 is MNHNY and CDR2 SVGAGI (reference sequence). V lost 6 bases to trimming and J lost 5 bases, with 23 bases between them. The CDR3 totals 16 residues. CDR3 DNA: TGTGCCAGCAGACTCCAGGGGTCCGCGATTCGCCACGAGCAGTACTTC. This translates into CASRLQGSAIRHEQYF.

The chain is built from TRBV5-4 and TRBJ2-7; 14 nucleotides line up with TRBD2. The CDR3 spans 17 residues. The V segment lost 4 bases and the J segment 1 base; nucleotides outside the gene matches: 7. Germline lookup yields CDR1 SGHNT and CDR2 YYREEE (reference sequence). In DNA form, the CDR3 reads TGTGCCAGCAGCCCTCTTGGGACTAGCGGGGGATCCTACGAGCAGTACTTC. This translates into CASSPLGTSGGSYEQYF.

This chain connects TRBV4-1 to TRBJ2-7; D remains unclear. Germline V CDR1 and CDR2: MGHRA, YSYEKL. Trimming removed 4 bases at V and 3 bases at J, with 10 bases between. The CDR3 is made up of 13 amino acids. The chain's CDR3 is CASSLQQDYEQYF. The CDR3 bases are TGCGCCAGCAGCCTCCAACAAGACTACGAGCAGTACTTC.

This clone showed up just once. The rearrangement uses TRBV5-1 and TRBJ1-5, with a tentative D call TRBD1 (6 bases). V was clipped by 0 bases and J by 7 bases, with 14 bases between them. Germline-derived CDR1 and CDR2 are SGHRS and YFSETQ. This CDR3 spans 15 amino acids. CDR3 residues: CASSLGEHQGQPQHF. The CDR3 nucleotides are TGCGCCAGCAGCTTGGGGGAGCATCAGGGGCAGCCCCAGCATTTT.

The chain links TRBV27 to TRBJ1-3, with no clear D. CDR3 length: 13 residues. V gave up 5 bases and J gave up 0 bases, with 5 bases separating them. Germline V gene data show CDR1 as MNHEY and CDR2 as SMNVEV (reference sequence). The CDR3 spells CASSRNSGNTIYF. The CDR3 bases are TGTGCCAGCAGTCGCAACTCTGGAAACACCATATATTTT.

V gene TRBV5-1 combines with J gene TRBJ2-1, with D perhaps matching TRBD1 or TRBD2 (5 bases each). V was shortened by 3 bases and J by 1 base, with 14 bases between the two germline ends. Per germline, CDR1 SGHRS and CDR2 YFSETQ. The CDR3 has 16 residues. This CDR3 reads CASSSSGAGSYNEQFF. The CDR3 DNA sequence: TGCGCCAGCAGCTCCTCCGGGGCAGGTTCCTACAATGAGCAGTTCTTC.

V usage is TRBV15 and J usage is TRBJ1-6; 7 bases are shared with TRBD1. The CDR3 runs to 15 residues. Germline V gene lookup returns CDR1 LNHNV and CDR2 YYDKDF (reference sequence). V shed 2 bases, J shed 10 bases, and the junction held 8 bases outside the gene matches. CDR3 nucleotides: TGTGCCACCAGCAGAACAACCAGGGGGGACTCACCCCTCCACTTT. Protein: CATSRTTRGDSPLHF.

This chain joins TRBV5-4 and TRBJ1-3; no definite D call. The V gene's germline CDR1 is SGHNT and CDR2 YYREEE (reference sequence). CDR3 length equals 16 residues. Trimming cost V 4 bases and J 0 bases, with 14 bases left between them. For the CDR3, the DNA is TGTGCCAGCAGCGTCGGGCTCCCCGCCTCTGGAAACACCATATATTTT. This encodes CASSVGLPASGNTIYF.